The source of this TCR beta chain is a study of regulatory and conventional T cells in RAG deficiency (dated by TCRdb to 2016 to 2017). With respect to the entire study: To compare the diversity and composition of the repertoires of Treg, conventional CD4+ and CD8+ T cells between RAG-deficient patients and healthy controls, the study applied high-throughput TCR beta sequencing. The full study reports these points: In Omenn syndrome patients, sorted CD25-high CD127-low cells may represent peripherally activated cells rather than bona fide Treg cells. Shorter CDR3 lengths were found in all patient T-cell subsets, and >85% Treg-Tconv repertoire overlap at nucleotide and amino acid level was observed in Omenn syndrome patients. For some subjects, some analyses of T-cell subsets were not performed. Compared with controls, Omenn syndrome and CID/AS patients had 95 to 100-fold fewer unique TCR beta sequences in Treg cells, but only roughly 10-fold fewer in the other subsets. Compared with control T-cell subpopulations, RAG-deficient patients had much lower Shannon entropy and higher Simpson indices.

Details on this clone: The target of this receptor is not known. Base qualities are not provided; no much larger clone lies one nucleotide away.

The CDR3 runs 14 residues from the cysteine to the phenylalanine. Solely the CDR3 DNA is kept, with 42 bases framed from the first base. A distance of 13 bases separates the germline ends of V and J, which lose 0 bases and 10 bases respectively. The germline V gene encodes CDR1 MGHRA and CDR2 YSYEKL. Several healthy control donors were used as the comparison group for repertoire analyses. Before genomic DNA extraction, CD8+ T cells lacking CD4 were purified from blood. Library preparation employed the immunoSEQ multiplex PCR assay. Rearranged TCR beta chain products were amplified from the genomic DNA of sorted T-cell subsets and were then sequenced. In the paper's pipeline: Repertoire diversity of productive TCR beta rearrangements was quantified using Shannon entropy and Simpson indices. Clonal expansion was assessed by the summed frequency of the 100 most abundant productive TCR beta clonotypes among total reads. The TRB repertoires were scored with a self-reactivity index built on which amino acids appear at CDR3beta positions 6 and 7. Two-way ANOVA was used for repertoire analyses, and Student t or Mann-Whitney tests were used for flow cytometric analyses. As stored in TCRdb, this immuneACCESS dataset retains in-frame rearrangements with V and J assigned. A fraction of the clones does not appear; measured against another copy, unresolved V genes explain less than half of the discrepancy, and the remainder lacks a known reason. Clonal size and the V and J genes are those of that table, whereas D and trimming came from the DNA. Here the sample has around 30,000 clones; 85% to 90% occur a single time. Under 5.5% of the sample rests with the top ten.

These data also formed part of another study, on regulatory T cells. The second study also describes: In the multiplex PCR, 52 forward TRBV primers and 13 reverse TRBJ primers were used, and assay-based and computational corrections were applied for amplification bias. Patient repertoires showed restricted unique TRB V-J pairs and skewed V and J gene usage, most marked in regulatory T cells. Between CD3G-deficient patients and healthy controls, the study compared T-cell receptor beta repertoires in sorted regulatory T cells, conventional CD4+ T cells and CD8+ T cells. Peripheral blood mononuclear cells were isolated by Ficoll density separation. CD3+ CD8+ CD4- T cells were isolated on a FACSAria cell sorter. Within the immunoSEQ assay, multiplex PCR amplified rearranged TRB loci from genomic DNA. Sequencing of the TRB amplicons was done on an Illumina HiSeq platform. Raw sequences were error-filtered and aligned to reference gene sequences by custom algorithms and were subsequently analyzed with the immunoSEQ online tools. The frequencies of productive and nonproductive TRB rearrangements were evaluated among unique sequences as well as among total sequences. Prism software was used to run t tests, Mann-Whitney tests or two-way ANOVA for comparisons between groups.

Sequencing was carried out using CD8+ T cells sorted from blood. The chain couples TRBV4-1 to TRBJ2-1, with TRBD1 perhaps the D gene, on 6 matching bases. The TCR originated in a human donor in good health. The DNA sequence is as follows: TGCGCCAGCAGCCAAGATTGGACAGCATCCGAGCAGTTCTTC. Translated, it reads CASSQDWTASEQFF.